The present T cell receptor beta chain was sequenced within a study of identical twins. Each CDR3 protein is one row after TCRdb ran MiXCR on the 5' RACE reads. The sample lists hundreds of thousands of distinct CDR3 sequences, about 7.6% seen once, with over 1.5% in the top ten. This clonotype was picked up many times. Germline values: CDR1 KGHDR, CDR2 SFDVKD. CDR3 length: 15 amino acids. The V end was cut by 2 bases, the J end by 5 bases, with 12 bases between. Healthy Caucasians, and only they, were the donors. These data were also filed under a second study, of yellow fever vaccine responses in identical twins.

This receptor was taken from a woman younger than 30 in good health. The sample consisted of PBMCs. The chain recombines TRBV24-1 with TRBJ2-1; the D gene is possibly TRBD2 (6 bases). CDR3 sequence (DNA): TGTGCCACCAGTGATTCTAAGCGGGCTAACAATGAGCAGTTCTTC. Translating gives CATSDSKRANNEQFF.